The present T cell receptor beta chain was sequenced within a study of T-cell memory formation after mild COVID-19. General study points: Nothing showed for sure that second-wave clones peaking on day 37 were SARS-CoV-2 specific. The pre-infection memory compartment contained some responding clones, suggesting cross-reactive memory joined.

To note about this clonotype: Antigen unknown.

The TCR alpha and TCR beta cDNA libraries, bearing sample barcodes and UMIs, were generated by 5'RACE using constant-segment primers. MiXCR was run by TCRdb on the 5' RACE reads, yielding one entry per CDR3 protein. The table shows roughly 500,000 distinct CDR3 sequences, with roughly 20% occurring only once. The TCR sequence derives from an adult woman who had mild COVID-19 (a few samples of this study predate the infection). Cell type and time point are not known. The sequenced material came from PBMCs or a T cell subset sorted from them (not recorded which).

CDR3 protein: CASSPPGSRYGYTF. The CDR3 bases are TGTGCCAGCAGCCCCCCGGGCAGTCGATATGGCTACACCTTC. This chain connects TRBV7-9 to TRBJ1-2; D gene ambiguous. With 5 bases removed from V and 5 bases from J, the gap between germline ends came to 15 bases. The CDR3 spans 14 residues. CDR1 is SEHNR, CDR2 FQNEAQ, per germline (reference sequence).